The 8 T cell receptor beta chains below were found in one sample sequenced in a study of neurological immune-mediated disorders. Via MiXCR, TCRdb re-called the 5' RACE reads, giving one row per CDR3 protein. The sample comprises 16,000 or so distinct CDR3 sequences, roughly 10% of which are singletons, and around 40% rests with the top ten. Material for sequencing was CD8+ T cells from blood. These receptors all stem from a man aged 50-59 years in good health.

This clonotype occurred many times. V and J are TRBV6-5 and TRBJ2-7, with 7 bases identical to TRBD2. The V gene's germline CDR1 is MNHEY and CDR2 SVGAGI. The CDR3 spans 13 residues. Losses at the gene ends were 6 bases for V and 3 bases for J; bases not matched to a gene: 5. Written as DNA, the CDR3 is TGTGCCAGCAGCGCCGGGACTAACTACGAGCAGTACTTC. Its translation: CASSAGTNYEQYF.

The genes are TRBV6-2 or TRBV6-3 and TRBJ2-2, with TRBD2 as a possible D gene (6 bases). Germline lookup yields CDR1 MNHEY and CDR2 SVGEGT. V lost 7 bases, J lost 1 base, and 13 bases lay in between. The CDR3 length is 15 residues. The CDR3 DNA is TGTGCCAGCAACCCGGGACTCAAGAACACCGGGGAGCTGTTTTTT. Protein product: CASNPGLKNTGELFF.

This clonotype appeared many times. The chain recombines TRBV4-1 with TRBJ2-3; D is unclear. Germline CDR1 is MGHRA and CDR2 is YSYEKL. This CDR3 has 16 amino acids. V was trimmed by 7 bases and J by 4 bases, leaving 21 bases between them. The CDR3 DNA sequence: TGCGCCAGCAAGCAAATCCAGCCCAGGAAGGCAGATACGCAGTATTTT. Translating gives CASKQIQPRKADTQYF.

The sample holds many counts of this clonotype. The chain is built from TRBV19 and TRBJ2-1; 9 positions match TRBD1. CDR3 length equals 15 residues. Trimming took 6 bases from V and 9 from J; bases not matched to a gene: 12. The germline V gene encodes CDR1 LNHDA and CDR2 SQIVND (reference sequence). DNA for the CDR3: TGTGCCAGTAGGCCGGGACAGGGAGGTTTGGGTGAGCAGTTCTTC. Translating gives CASRPGQGGLGEQFF.

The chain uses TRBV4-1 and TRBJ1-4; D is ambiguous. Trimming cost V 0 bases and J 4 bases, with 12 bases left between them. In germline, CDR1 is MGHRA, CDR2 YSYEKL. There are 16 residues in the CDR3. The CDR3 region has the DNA TGCGCCAGCAGCCAAGATCCCTTCCGTAATAATGAAAAACTGTTTTTT. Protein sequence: CASSQDPFRNNEKLFF.

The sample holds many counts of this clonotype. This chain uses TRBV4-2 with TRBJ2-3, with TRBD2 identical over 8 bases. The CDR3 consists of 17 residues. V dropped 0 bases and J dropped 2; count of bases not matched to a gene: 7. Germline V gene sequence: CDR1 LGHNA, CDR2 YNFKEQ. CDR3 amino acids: CASSQDLRAGVTDTQYF. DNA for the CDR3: TGTGCCAGCAGCCAAGATCTAAGAGCGGGAGTCACAGATACGCAGTATTTT.

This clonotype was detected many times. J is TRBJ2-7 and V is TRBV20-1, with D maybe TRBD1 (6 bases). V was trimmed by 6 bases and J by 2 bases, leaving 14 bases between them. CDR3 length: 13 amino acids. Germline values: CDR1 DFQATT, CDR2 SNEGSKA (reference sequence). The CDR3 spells CSAGHRDTYEQYF. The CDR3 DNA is TGCAGTGCGGGACACAGGGATACCTACGAGCAGTACTTC.

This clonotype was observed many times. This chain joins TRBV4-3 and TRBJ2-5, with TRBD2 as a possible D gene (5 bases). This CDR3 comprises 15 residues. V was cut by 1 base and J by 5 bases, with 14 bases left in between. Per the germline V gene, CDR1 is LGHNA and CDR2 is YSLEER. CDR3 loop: CASSQGARGSETQYF. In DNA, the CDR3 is TGCGCCAGCAGCCAAGGGGCCAGAGGGTCGGAGACCCAGTACTTC.